One sample yielded the 22 T cell receptor beta chains listed below, sequenced in a study of T-cell memory formation after mild COVID-19 (dated by TCRdb to the early 2020s). The library relied on 5' RACE. TCRdb names Illumina NovaSeq 6000 as the instrument used. The public reads were reprocessed in TCRdb via fastp at Q25 and MiXCR, keeping in-frame beta chains. Each CDR3 protein gets just one entry, which takes the most common genes and DNA from the rows behind it. Recorded for this sample are 450,000 to 700,000 distinct CDR3 sequences; roughly 18% of them occurred a single time. About 11% of the sample goes to the ten largest clones. Sequencing was performed on PBMCs or a T cell subset sorted from them (not recorded which). The receptors originated from an adult woman who had mild COVID-19 (a few samples of this study predate the infection). The sample titles of this study are shuffled in the database, so cell type and time point are left out; the donor was told from shared clones.

This clonotype was detected ten times or more. The chain links TRBV5-1 to TRBJ2-1; D assignment may be TRBD1 or TRBD2 (6 bases each). The ends were cut back, 4 bases at V and 9 bases at J, with 20 bases in the middle. CDR3 size: 15 residues. CDR1 and CDR2 (germline): SGHRS, YFSETQ. Here the CDR3 DNA reads TGCGCCAGCAGCCCCCTCTGGGGGGCCGAGGGTGAGCAGTTCTTC. Its translation: CASSPLWGAEGEQFF.

The genes are TRBV6-5 and TRBJ2-4, with 8 nucleotides matching TRBD2. V lost 0 bases and J lost 8; bases outside the gene matches: 9. There are 16 residues in the CDR3. Per the germline V gene, CDR1 is MNHEY and CDR2 is SVGAGI. The CDR3 protein is CASSYSSSGAGDIQYF. The CDR3, as DNA: TGTGCCAGCAGTTACTCGTCTTCGGGAGCGGGGGACATTCAGTACTTC.

This clonotype was seen only a few times. The CDR3 protein is CSARCTSGGISTDTQYF. CDR3 coding DNA: TGCAGTGCTAGATGCACTAGCGGGGGGATTAGCACAGATACGCAGTATTTT. J is TRBJ2-3 and V is TRBV20-1; 12 nucleotides agree with TRBD2. Trimming cost V 2 bases and J 0 bases; bases outside gene matches: 6. The CDR3 loop spans 17 amino acids. CDR1 and CDR2 from the germline V gene are DFQATT and SNEGSKA (reference sequence).

The V and J genes are TRBV29-1 and TRBJ2-7; 7 bases are a match to TRBD2. Germline CDR1 and CDR2: SQVTM and ANQGSEA. CDR3 length: 13 amino acids. V shed 4 bases and J 4 bases; nucleotides not matched to a gene: 7. The CDR3 sequence is CSVAGTGGYEQYF. CDR3 nucleotide sequence: TGCAGCGTTGCCGGGACGGGGGGTTACGAGCAGTACTTC.

This clonotype showed up just a few times. V usage is TRBV20-1 and J usage is TRBJ2-5; no clear D. Trimming cost V 6 bases and J 0 bases, with 11 bases left between them. Germline values: CDR1 DFQATT, CDR2 SNEGSKA (reference sequence). CDR3 size: 13 residues. This chain's CDR3 is CSANGGYQETQYF. The CDR3 DNA reads TGCAGTGCAAATGGTGGCTACCAAGAGACCCAGTACTTC.

This clonotype has only a few counts. The chain combines TRBV6-5 with TRBJ2-1; TRBD2 aligns across 12 bases. The CDR3 consists of 17 residues. Germline V gives CDR1 MNHEY, CDR2 SVGAGI. The trim removed 5 bases at V and 3 bases at J, leaving 8 bases unmatched. CDR3 amino acids: CASSETSGRDIYNEQFF. Here the CDR3 DNA reads TGTGCCAGCAGTGAGACTAGCGGGAGAGACATCTACAATGAGCAGTTCTTC.

In this sample, this clonotype turned up a few times. The chain is built from TRBV12-3 or TRBV12-4 and TRBJ2-3; maybe TRBD2 (6 bases). The CDR3 extends over 15 amino acids. V dropped 5 bases and J dropped 6 bases, with 18 bases sitting between them. The CDR3 DNA follows: TGTGCCAGCAGTCCTCCGGGAGCCTGGCGGGATACGCAGTATTTT. Residues: CASSPPGAWRDTQYF.

This clonotype was counted a few times. CDR3 protein: CSVGSSHSYEQYF. CDR3 nucleotides: TGCAGCGTTGGTTCTAGCCACTCCTACGAGCAGTACTTC. The chain has TRBV29-1 and TRBJ2-7, with D maybe TRBD2 (5 bases). V was pared by 4 bases and J by 0 bases, with 10 bases between. This CDR3 has 13 amino acids. Per germline, CDR1 SQVTM and CDR2 ANQGSEA.

This clonotype was seen only a few times. The chain recombines TRBV12-3 or TRBV12-4 with TRBJ2-3, with 7 bases that match TRBD1. V lost 6 bases to trimming and J lost 3 bases; unmatched junction nucleotides: 9. The CDR3 is 15 amino acids. In DNA, the CDR3 is TGTGCCAGCAGCACACAGGGGAGAGGAACAGATACGCAGTATTTT. It codes for CASSTQGRGTDTQYF.

The chain employs TRBV7-9 and TRBJ2-1; D is perhaps TRBD2 (5 bases). Germline lookup yields CDR1 SEHNR and CDR2 FQNEAQ (reference sequence). The CDR3 spans 14 residues. V lost 0 bases and J 8 bases, leaving 11 bases between the germline ends. The CDR3 DNA is TGTGCCAGCAGCTTAGCGGGAGCTCGAGATGAGCAGTTCTTC. Protein sequence: CASSLAGARDEQFF.

The chain employs TRBV18 and TRBJ1-1, with D possibly being TRBD1 (5 bases). Germline V gives CDR1 KGHSH, CDR2 LQKENI. The ends were cut back, 6 bases at V and 2 bases at J, with 10 bases in the middle. CDR3 length: 13 amino acids. CDR3: CASSRTTNTEAFF. CDR3 DNA: TGTGCCAGCTCCCGGACAACCAACACTGAAGCTTTCTTT.

This sequence joins TRBV7-9 and TRBJ1-2; D uncertain. The ends were cut back, 2 bases at V and 7 bases at J, with 14 bases in the middle. This CDR3 contains 14 residues. The germline V gene encodes CDR1 SEHNR and CDR2 FQNEAQ (reference sequence). In DNA, the CDR3 is TGTGCCAGCAGCTTATTAGGTCCTGGGGTTGGCTACACCTTC. Translated: CASSLLGPGVGYTF. The full variable domain, with the rest looked up from reference TRBV7-9 and TRBJ1-2, is DTGVSQNPRHKITKRGQNVTFRCDPISEHNRLYWYRQTLGQGPEFLTYFQNEAQLEKSRLLSDRFSAERPKGSFSTLEIQRTEQGDSAMYLCASSLLGPGVGYTFGSGTRLTVV.

This clonotype came up many times. The chain recombines TRBV7-3 with TRBJ2-1; 10 bases match TRBD1. Germline V gene sequence: CDR1 SGHTA, CDR2 FQGTGA. J gave up 2 bases and V 4 bases, and 11 bases lay outside the gene matches. CDR3 length: 18 amino acids. The CDR3, as DNA: TGTGCCAGCAGCTCCCGCCTTACCGGGACAGGGGCCTACAATGAGCAGTTCTTC. This gives the protein CASSSRLTGTGAYNEQFF. The complete variable domain, with remaining parts taken from reference TRBV7-3 and TRBJ2-1, reads GAGVSQTPSNKVTEKGKYVELRCDPISGHTALYWYRQSLGQGPEFLIYFQGTGAADDSGLPNDRFFAVRPEGSVSTLKIQRTERGDSAVYLCASSSRLTGTGAYNEQFFGPGTRLTVL.

This clonotype occurred a few times. This chain connects TRBV5-5 to TRBJ2-1; 9 bases align to TRBD1. Germline lookup yields CDR1 SGHKS and CDR2 YYEKEE (reference sequence). Losses at the gene ends were 4 bases for V and 7 bases for J; bases not matched to a gene: 6. CDR3 size: 14 residues. The CDR3 bases are TGTGCCAGCAGCATCCGGGACAGGGATAATGAGCAGTTCTTC. Translation gives CASSIRDRDNEQFF.

This clonotype was observed a few times. The gene calls are TRBV9 and TRBJ1-1; maybe TRBD1 (6 bases). This CDR3 is 16 amino acids long. Germline CDR1 reads SGDLS; CDR2 reads YYNGEE. Trimming cost V 3 bases and J 1 base, with 16 bases left between them. The CDR3 sequence: CASSALGALRNTEAFF. In DNA form, the CDR3 reads TGTGCCAGCAGCGCTTTGGGGGCCCTTAGGAACACTGAAGCTTTCTTT.

The J gene is TRBJ2-5, the V gene TRBV9, with TRBD2 matching over 10 bases. Germline V gene lookup returns CDR1 SGDLS and CDR2 YYNGEE. V lost 4 bases and J lost 4; bases outside the gene matches: 7. The CDR3 is 15 residues long. The CDR3 spells CASSPTAGGVETQYF. DNA of the CDR3: TGTGCCAGCAGCCCCACAGCGGGGGGGGTAGAGACCCAGTACTTC. Full variable domain (missing parts from reference TRBV9 and TRBJ2-5): DSGVTQTPKHLITATGQRVTLRCSPRSGDLSVYWYQQSLDQGLQFLIQYYNGEERAKGNILERFSAQQFPDLHSELNLSSLELGDSALYFCASSPTAGGVETQYFGPGTRLLVL.

The chain carries TRBV4-2 and TRBJ2-7, with D perhaps given as TRBD1 or TRBD2 (5 bases each). The CDR3 contains 15 residues. Germline-derived CDR1 and CDR2 are LGHNA and YNFKEQ. Trimming took 1 base from V and 0 from J, leaving 10 bases between them. DNA of the CDR3: TGTGCCAGCAGCCAAGTGGGGGAGTACTCCTACGAGCAGTACTTC. Translation gives CASSQVGEYSYEQYF.

The CDR3 protein is CASSRYSSGSSYEQYF. The CDR3 nucleotides are TGTGCCAGCAGCCGGTACTCTAGCGGGAGCTCCTACGAGCAGTACTTC. The chain recombines TRBV7-9 with TRBJ2-7; 10 nucleotides align to TRBD2. Germline V lookup: CDR1 SEHNR, CDR2 FQNEAQ (reference sequence). Germline trimming cut 5 bases from V and 0 bases from J; bases unmatched to any gene: 7. CDR3 length equals 16 residues.

At least ten counts were recorded for this clonotype. The chain joins TRBV30 to TRBJ2-5; D might be TRBD2 (6 bases). CDR3 length: 16 amino acids. V was trimmed by 3 bases and J by 4 bases, leaving 21 bases between them. Germline values: CDR1 GTSNPN, CDR2 SVGIG (reference sequence). The chain's CDR3 is CAWSGSLGVGGETQYF. The DNA of the CDR3 is TGTGCCTGGAGCGGCTCACTCGGGGTGGGAGGAGAGACCCAGTACTTC.

This clonotype appeared a few times. The CDR3 sequence is CASSPLGGHEQFF. The DNA of the CDR3 is TGTGCCAGCAGCCCTCTGGGGGGCCATGAGCAGTTCTTC. This chain links TRBV7-9 with TRBJ2-1; D may match TRBD1 or TRBD2 (6 bases each). The CDR3 runs to 13 residues. The V end lost 5 bases, the J end lost 8 bases, and 13 bases lay between the germline ends. Germline V CDR1 and CDR2: SEHNR, FQNEAQ (reference sequence).

The J gene is TRBJ2-1, the V gene TRBV7-8; D might be TRBD1 or TRBD2, each matching 6 bases. V was shortened by 1 base and J by 7 bases, with 17 bases between the two germline ends. CDR3 length: 16 amino acids. The V gene's germline CDR1 is SGHVS and CDR2 FQNEAQ. The CDR3, as DNA: TGTGCCAGCAGCTTAGGGTCTAGGGGGGCTGATAATGAGCAGTTCTTC. Protein sequence: CASSLGSRGADNEQFF. Supplemented by reference TRBV7-8 and TRBJ2-1, the full variable domain reads GAGVSQSPRYKVAKRGQDVALRCDPISGHVSLFWYQQALGQGPEFLTYFQNEAQLDKSGLPSDRFFAERPEGSVSTLKIQRTQQEDSAVYLCASSLGSRGADNEQFFGPGTRLTVL.

This rearrangement joins TRBV12-3 or TRBV12-4 to TRBJ1-1, with unresolved D. This CDR3 has 15 amino acids. V was trimmed by 0 bases and J by 0 bases, leaving 8 bases between them. The CDR3 reads CASSLALKLNTEAFF. DNA of the CDR3: TGTGCCAGCAGTTTAGCTCTAAAATTGAACACTGAAGCTTTCTTT.